The rows below give T cell receptor beta chains drawn from one sample of a study of T cells in Graves' hyperthyroidism and ophthalmopathy. TCRdb re-called the multiplex PCR reads with MiXCR, one entry per CDR3 protein. This table has more than 550,000 distinct CDR3 sequences, 45% appearing once. The specimen sequenced was peripheral blood or thyroid tissue (not recorded which). Source of these receptors: an adult man with Graves' disease, either hyperthyroidism or ophthalmopathy (not recorded which). The CDR3 runs from the conserved cysteine through the conserved F or W. The D gene is left open where the match is weak. A clone size is listed for some rows: how often the clone was seen (once, few, many), or a class if it is expanded.

v_gene: TRBV20-1
abundance: .
d_gene: .
j_gene: TRBJ1-1
CDR3aa: CSGVGLDQDGAFF
CDR3nt: TGCAGCGGGGTGGGACTCGATCAAGATGGAGCTTTCTTT

v_gene: TRBV5-8
abundance: many
d_gene: TRBD1
j_gene: TRBJ1-1
CDR3aa: CASSRQGENTEAFF
CDR3nt: TGTGCCAGCAGCAGACAGGGGGAGAACACTGAAGCTTTCTTT

v_gene: TRBV12-3/TRBV12-4
abundance: .
d_gene: .
j_gene: TRBJ2-2
CDR3aa: CASSSAGLTGELFF
CDR3nt: TGTGCCAGCAGTTCGGCCGGGCTTACCGGGGAGCTGTTTTTT

v_gene: TRBV11-2
abundance: .
d_gene: .
j_gene: TRBJ2-5
CDR3aa: CASSKDTTKTQYF
CDR3nt: TGTGCCAGCAGTAAGGACACCACAAAGACCCAGTACTTC

v_gene: TRBV20-1
abundance: many
d_gene: .
j_gene: TRBJ1-2
CDR3aa: CSARGANYGYTF
CDR3nt: TGCAGTGCAAGGGGTGCTAACTATGGCTACACCTTC

v_gene: TRBV29-1
abundance: .
d_gene: TRBD1
j_gene: TRBJ1-5
CDR3aa: CSVQGMGTAHSNQPQHF
CDR3nt: TGCAGCGTTCAGGGGATGGGGACAGCTCATAGCAATCAGCCCCAGCATTTT

v_gene: TRBV11-2
abundance: .
d_gene: .
j_gene: TRBJ1-2
CDR3aa: CASSPYGDLYGYTF
CDR3nt: TGTGCCAGCAGCCCTTATGGGGACCTCTATGGCTACACCTTC

v_gene: TRBV6-5
abundance: .
d_gene: .
j_gene: TRBJ1-5
CDR3aa: CASRRNRDQPQHF
CDR3nt: TGTGCCAGCAGGCGTAACAGGGATCAGCCCCAGCATTTT

v_gene: TRBV2
abundance: .
d_gene: .
j_gene: TRBJ1-5
CDR3aa: CASSTDTRGNQPQHF
CDR3nt: TGTGCCAGCAGTACCGATACAAGAGGCAATCAGCCCCAGCATTTT

v_gene: TRBV25-1
abundance: many
d_gene: .
j_gene: TRBJ1-2
CDR3aa: CASSGYTYYGYTF
CDR3nt: TGTGCCAGCAGTGGATACACATACTATGGCTACACCTTC

v_gene: TRBV7-6
abundance: many
d_gene: TRBD2
j_gene: TRBJ2-7
CDR3aa: CASSSQTGLAGAYEQYF
CDR3nt: TGTGCCAGCAGCTCCCAAACGGGACTAGCGGGCGCCTACGAGCAGTACTTC

v_gene: TRBV20-1
abundance: few
d_gene: .
j_gene: TRBJ1-2
CDR3aa: CSAGATGGYTF
CDR3nt: TGCAGTGCTGGGGCCACGGGGGGCTACACCTTC